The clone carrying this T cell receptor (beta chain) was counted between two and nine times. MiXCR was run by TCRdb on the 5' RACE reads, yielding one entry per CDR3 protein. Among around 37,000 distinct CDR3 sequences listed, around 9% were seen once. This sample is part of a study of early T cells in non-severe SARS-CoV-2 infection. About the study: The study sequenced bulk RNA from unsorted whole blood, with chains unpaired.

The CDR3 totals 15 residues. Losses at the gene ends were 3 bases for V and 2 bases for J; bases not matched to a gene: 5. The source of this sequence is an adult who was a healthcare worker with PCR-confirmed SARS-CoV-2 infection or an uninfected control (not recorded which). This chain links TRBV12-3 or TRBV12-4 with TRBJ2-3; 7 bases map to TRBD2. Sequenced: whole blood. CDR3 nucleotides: TGTGCCAGCAGTTTGGCTAGCGGTTTCACAGATACGCAGTATTTT. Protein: CASSLASGFTDTQYF.